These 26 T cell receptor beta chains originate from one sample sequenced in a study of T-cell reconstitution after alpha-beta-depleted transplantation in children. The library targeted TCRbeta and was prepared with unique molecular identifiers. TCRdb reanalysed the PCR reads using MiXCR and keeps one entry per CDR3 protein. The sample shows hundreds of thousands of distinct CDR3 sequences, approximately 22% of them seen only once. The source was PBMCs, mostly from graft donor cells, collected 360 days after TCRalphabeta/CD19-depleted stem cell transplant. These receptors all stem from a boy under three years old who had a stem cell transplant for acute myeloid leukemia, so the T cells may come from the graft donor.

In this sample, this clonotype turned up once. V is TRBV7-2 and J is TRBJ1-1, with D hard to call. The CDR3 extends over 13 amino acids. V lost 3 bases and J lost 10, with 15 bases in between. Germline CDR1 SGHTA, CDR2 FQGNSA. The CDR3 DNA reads TGTGCCAGCAGCTTGGGATTCCGGGTTGGAGCTTTCTTT. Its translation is CASSLGFRVGAFF.

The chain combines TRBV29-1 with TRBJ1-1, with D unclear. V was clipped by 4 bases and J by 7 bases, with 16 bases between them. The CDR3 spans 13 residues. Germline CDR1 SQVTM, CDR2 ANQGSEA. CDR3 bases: TGCAGCGTTGTGAAGGGTTTGAGTAGTGAAGCTTTCTTT. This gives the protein CSVVKGLSSEAFF.

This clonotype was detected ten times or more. DNA for the CDR3: TGTGCCAGCAGTTTTGGGGCCCGTAATGAAAAACTGTTTTTT. Its protein product is CASSFGARNEKLFF. The chain uses TRBV28 and TRBJ1-4; possible D gene TRBD1, 5 bases. The V and J ends lost 3 bases and 4 bases respectively, with 9 bases between them. The germline V gene has CDR1 MDHEN and CDR2 SYDVKM. The CDR3 sequence is 14 residues long.

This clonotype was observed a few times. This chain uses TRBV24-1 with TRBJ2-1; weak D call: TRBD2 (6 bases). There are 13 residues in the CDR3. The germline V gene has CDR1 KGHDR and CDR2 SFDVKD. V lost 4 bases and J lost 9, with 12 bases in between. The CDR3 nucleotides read TGTGCCACCAGTGACAGGGACTGGAGTGAGCAGTTCTTC. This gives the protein CATSDRDWSEQFF.

CDR3 protein: CATSSTGVNQPQHF. The CDR3 DNA is TGTGCCACCTCCTCCACAGGGGTGAATCAGCCCCAGCATTTT. The rearrangement joins TRBV6-1 to TRBJ1-5, with 7 bases identical to TRBD1. Germline loops: CDR1 MNHNS, CDR2 SASEGT. CDR3 length: 14 amino acids. V lost 10 bases and J lost 4; bases outside the gene matches: 10.

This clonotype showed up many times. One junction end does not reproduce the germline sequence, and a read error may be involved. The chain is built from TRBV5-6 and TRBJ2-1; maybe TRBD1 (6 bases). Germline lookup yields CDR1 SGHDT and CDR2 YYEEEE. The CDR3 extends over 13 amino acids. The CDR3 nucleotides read TGTGCCAGCAGCTTGATCGGCAGGGGTCAGGTCAGTTTC. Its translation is CASSLIGRGQVSF.

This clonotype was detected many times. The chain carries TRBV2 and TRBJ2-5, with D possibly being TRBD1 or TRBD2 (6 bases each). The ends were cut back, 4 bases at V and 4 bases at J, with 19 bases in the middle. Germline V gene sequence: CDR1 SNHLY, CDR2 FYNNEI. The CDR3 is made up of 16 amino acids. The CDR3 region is CASSVPRGVWGETQYF. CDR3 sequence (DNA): TGTGCCAGCAGTGTTCCGAGGGGGGTTTGGGGAGAGACCCAGTACTTC.

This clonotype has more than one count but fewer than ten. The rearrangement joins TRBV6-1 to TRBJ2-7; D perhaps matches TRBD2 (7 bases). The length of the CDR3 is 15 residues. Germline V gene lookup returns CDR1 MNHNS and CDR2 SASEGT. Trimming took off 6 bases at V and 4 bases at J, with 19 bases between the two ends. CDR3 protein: CASSKRRGPAYEQYV. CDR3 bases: TGTGCCAGCAGCAAGAGGCGGGGGCCTGCTTACGAGCAGTACGTC.

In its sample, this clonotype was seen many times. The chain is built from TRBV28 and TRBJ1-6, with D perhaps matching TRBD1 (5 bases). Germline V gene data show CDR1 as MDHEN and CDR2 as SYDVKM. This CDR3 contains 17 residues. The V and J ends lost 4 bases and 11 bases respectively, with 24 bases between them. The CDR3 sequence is CASSSPWDSFPLPPLHF. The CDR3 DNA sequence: TGTGCCAGCAGTTCCCCCTGGGACTCCTTTCCTCTCCCACCCCTCCACTTT.

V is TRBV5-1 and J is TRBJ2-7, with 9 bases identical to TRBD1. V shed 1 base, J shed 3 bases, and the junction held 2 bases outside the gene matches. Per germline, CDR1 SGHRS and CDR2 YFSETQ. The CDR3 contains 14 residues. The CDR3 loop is CASSLTGQGYEQYV. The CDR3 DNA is TGCGCCAGCAGCTTGACGGGACAGGGCTACGAGCAGTACGTC.

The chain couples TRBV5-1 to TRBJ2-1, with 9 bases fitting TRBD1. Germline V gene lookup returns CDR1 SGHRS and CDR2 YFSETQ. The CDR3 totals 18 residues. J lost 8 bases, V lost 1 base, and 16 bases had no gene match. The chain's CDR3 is CASSLSLTGTGFRDEQFF. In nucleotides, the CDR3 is TGCGCCAGCAGCTTGTCCCTCACCGGGACAGGGTTTCGCGATGAGCAGTTCTTC.

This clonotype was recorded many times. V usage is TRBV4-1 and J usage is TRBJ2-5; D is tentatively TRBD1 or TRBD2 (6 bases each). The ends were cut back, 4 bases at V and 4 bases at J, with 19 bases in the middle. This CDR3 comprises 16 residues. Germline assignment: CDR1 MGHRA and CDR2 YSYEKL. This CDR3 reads CASSLEGGRGGETQYF. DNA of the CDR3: TGCGCCAGCAGCCTAGAGGGGGGACGGGGAGGAGAGACCCAGTACTTC.

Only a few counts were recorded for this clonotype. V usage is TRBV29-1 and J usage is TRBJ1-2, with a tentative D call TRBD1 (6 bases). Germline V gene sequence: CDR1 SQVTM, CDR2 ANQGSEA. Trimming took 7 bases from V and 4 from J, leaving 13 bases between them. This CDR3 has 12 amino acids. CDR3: CSAGAESYGYTF. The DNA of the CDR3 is TGCAGCGCGGGGGCGGAGAGCTATGGCTACACCTTC.

The CDR3 region has the DNA TGCAGTGCTAGCAGACCAAGCACAGATACGCAGTATTTT. Its translation: CSASRPSTDTQYF. J is TRBJ2-3 and V is TRBV20-1; D uncertain. The germline V gene encodes CDR1 DFQATT and CDR2 SNEGSKA (reference sequence). V dropped 3 bases and J dropped 0 bases, with 7 bases sitting between them. This CDR3 comprises 13 residues.

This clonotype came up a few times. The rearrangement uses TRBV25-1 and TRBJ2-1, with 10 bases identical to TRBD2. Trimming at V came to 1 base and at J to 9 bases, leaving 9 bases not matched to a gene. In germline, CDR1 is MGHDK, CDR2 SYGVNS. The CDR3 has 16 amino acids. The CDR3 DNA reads TGTGCCAGCAGTGAATTCAGAGCGGGGGGGCTCACTGAGCAGTTCTTC. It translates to CASSEFRAGGLTEQFF.

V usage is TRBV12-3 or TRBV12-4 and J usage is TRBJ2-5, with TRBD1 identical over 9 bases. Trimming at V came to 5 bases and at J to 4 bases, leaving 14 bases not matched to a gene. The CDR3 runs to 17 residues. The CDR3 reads CASSPAWIPGQGETQYF. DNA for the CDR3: TGTGCCAGCAGTCCTGCTTGGATACCGGGACAGGGAGAGACCCAGTACTTC.

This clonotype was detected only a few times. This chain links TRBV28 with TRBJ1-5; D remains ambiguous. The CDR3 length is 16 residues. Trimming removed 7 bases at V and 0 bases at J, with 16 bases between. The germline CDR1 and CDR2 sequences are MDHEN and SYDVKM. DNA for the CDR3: TGTGCCAGCACCGAATTTAGACACCCTAGCAATCAGCCCCAGCATTTT. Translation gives CASTEFRHPSNQPQHF.

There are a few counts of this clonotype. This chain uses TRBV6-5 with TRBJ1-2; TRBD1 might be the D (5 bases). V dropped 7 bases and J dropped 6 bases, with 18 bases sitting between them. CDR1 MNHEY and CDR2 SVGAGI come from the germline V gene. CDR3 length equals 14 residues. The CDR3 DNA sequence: TGTGCCAGCAACTACTTCGCAGGGTCCCATGGCTACACCTTC. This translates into CASNYFAGSHGYTF.

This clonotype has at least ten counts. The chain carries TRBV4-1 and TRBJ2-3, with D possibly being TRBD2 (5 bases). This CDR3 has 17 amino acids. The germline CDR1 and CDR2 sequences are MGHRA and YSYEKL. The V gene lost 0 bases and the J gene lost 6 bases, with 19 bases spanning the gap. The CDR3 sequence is CASSQDLRAPFQDTQYF. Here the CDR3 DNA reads TGCGCCAGCAGCCAAGATCTGAGGGCCCCCTTTCAGGATACGCAGTATTTT.

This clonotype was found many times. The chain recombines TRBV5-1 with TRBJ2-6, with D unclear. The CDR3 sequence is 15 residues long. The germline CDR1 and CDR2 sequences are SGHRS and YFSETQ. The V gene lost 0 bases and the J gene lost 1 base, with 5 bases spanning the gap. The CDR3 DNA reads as TGCGCCAGCAGCTTGGGCCAGTCTGGGGCCAACGTCCTGACTTTC. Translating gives CASSLGQSGANVLTF.

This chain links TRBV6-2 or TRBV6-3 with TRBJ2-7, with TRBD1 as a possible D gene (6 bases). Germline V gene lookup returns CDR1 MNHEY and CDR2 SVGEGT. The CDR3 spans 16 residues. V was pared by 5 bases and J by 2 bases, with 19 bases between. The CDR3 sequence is CASSPGTPIPTYEQYF. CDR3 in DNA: TGTGCCAGCAGTCCCGGGACACCGATACCAACCTACGAGCAGTACTTC.

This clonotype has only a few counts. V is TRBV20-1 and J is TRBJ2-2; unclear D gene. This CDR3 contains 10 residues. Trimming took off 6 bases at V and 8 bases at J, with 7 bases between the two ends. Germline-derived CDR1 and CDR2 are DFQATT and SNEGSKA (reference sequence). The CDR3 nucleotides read TGCAGTGCCCTAGGAGGGGAGCTGTTTTTT. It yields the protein CSALGGELFF.

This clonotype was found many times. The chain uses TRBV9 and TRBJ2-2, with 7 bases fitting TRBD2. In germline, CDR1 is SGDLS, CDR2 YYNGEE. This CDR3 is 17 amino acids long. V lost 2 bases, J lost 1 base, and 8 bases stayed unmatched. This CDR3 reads CASSVSLGLLNTGELFF. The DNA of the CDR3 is TGTGCCAGCAGCGTCAGCCTGGGACTACTGAACACCGGGGAGCTGTTTTTT.

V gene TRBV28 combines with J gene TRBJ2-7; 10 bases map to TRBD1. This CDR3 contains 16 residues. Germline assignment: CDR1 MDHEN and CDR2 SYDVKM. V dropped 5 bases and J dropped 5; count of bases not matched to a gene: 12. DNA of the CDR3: TGTGCCAGCAGTACCCGGACAGGGGGTTATCCTCACGAGCAGTACTTC. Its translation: CASSTRTGGYPHEQYF.

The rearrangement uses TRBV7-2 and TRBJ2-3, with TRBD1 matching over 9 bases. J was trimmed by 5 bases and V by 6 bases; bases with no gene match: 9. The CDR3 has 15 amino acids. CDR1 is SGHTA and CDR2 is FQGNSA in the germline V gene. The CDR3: CASRSAGTGLDTQYF. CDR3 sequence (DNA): TGTGCCAGCAGATCGGCCGGGACAGGGTTAGATACGCAGTATTTT.

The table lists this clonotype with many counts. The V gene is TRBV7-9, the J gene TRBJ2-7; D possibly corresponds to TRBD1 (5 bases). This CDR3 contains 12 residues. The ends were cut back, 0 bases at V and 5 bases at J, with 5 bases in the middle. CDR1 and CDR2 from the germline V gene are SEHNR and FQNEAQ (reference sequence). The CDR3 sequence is CASSLAGHEQYF. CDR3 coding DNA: TGTGCCAGCAGCTTAGCGGGGCACGAGCAGTACTTC.